The 23 T cell receptor beta chains presented below share a single source sample, sequenced in a study of blood T cell repertoires in COVID-19. The repertoire was sequenced with immunoSEQ multiplex PCR; TCRdb's copy has only in-frame clones and lacks some. The sample yields about 66,000 clones, about 90% seen once. Sequences were obtained from peripheral blood. Receptor source: a man aged 55 to 70 with acute or convalescent COVID-19.

The genes are TRBV27 and TRBJ2-2, with 9 bases lining up with TRBD1. J lost 2 bases, V lost 5 bases, and 6 bases had no gene match. This CDR3 is 16 amino acids long. From germline, CDR1 is MNHEY and CDR2 SMNVEV (reference sequence). This CDR3 is CASSAVTGGNTGELFF. Here the CDR3 DNA reads TGTGCCAGCAGTGCCGTGACAGGGGGAAACACCGGGGAGCTGTTTTTT.

This sequence joins TRBV18 and TRBJ2-7, with 10 bases matching TRBD1. This CDR3 is built from 17 residues. V was clipped by 3 bases and J by 3 bases; unmatched bases: 11. Germline V gene sequence: CDR1 KGHSH, CDR2 LQKENI. The CDR3 coding sequence is TGTGCCAGCTCACCTATCTCCCACGGACAGGGGGTCTACGAGCAGTACTTC. It specifies CASSPISHGQGVYEQYF. Filled out from reference TRBV18 and TRBJ2-7, the complete variable domain reads NAGVMQNPRHLVRRRGQEARLRCSPMKGHSHVYWYRQLPEEGLKFMVYLQKENIIDESGMPKERFSAEFPKEGPSILRIQQVVRGDSAAYFCASSPISHGQGVYEQYFGPGTRLTVT.

The V gene is TRBV5-4, the J gene TRBJ1-5, with D perhaps matching TRBD1 (5 bases). V gave up 1 base and J gave up 0 bases, with 8 bases separating them. The CDR3 spans 15 residues. Germline loops: CDR1 SGHNT, CDR2 YYREEE (reference sequence). The CDR3 bases are TGTGCCAGCAGCTTGTGGGGGGATAGCAATCAGCCCCAGCATTTT. Protein: CASSLWGDSNQPQHF.

The rearrangement uses TRBV4-2 and TRBJ1-2; D ambiguous. The CDR3 spans 16 residues. Germline lookup yields CDR1 LGHNA and CDR2 YNFKEQ. Trimming removed 1 base at V and 3 bases at J, with 15 bases between. CDR3 nucleotides: TGTGCCAGCAGCCAAGTCAGTGCGGCCGGAGACTATGGCTACACCTTC. Translation: CASSQVSAAGDYGYTF.

The CDR3 DNA is TGTGCCAGTAGTATCGTGGGGGGAAGGGGGCACAATCAGCCCCAGCATTTT. Protein sequence: CASSIVGGRGHNQPQHF. V and J are TRBV19 and TRBJ1-5; TRBD1 aligns across 7 bases. Germline CDR1 reads LNHDA; CDR2 reads SQIVND (reference sequence). V was pared by 3 bases and J by 3 bases, with 11 bases of the junction left unmatched. The CDR3 runs to 17 residues.

The chain combines TRBV4-1 with TRBJ1-4, with TRBD1 identical over 12 bases. The junction had 5 bases not matched to a gene; V was cut back by 8 bases and J by 10 bases. CDR1 is MGHRA and CDR2 is YSYEKL in the germline V gene. CDR3 length: 13 residues. CDR3 DNA sequence: TGCGCCAGCTTAGGGACAGGGGGCGGAAAACTGTTTTTT. Translation gives CASLGTGGGKLFF.

In DNA, the CDR3 is TGTGCCAGCAGCCCTTGGGGGACAGGGGCAGGAAACACCATATATTTT. Translated, it gives CASSPWGTGAGNTIYF. The rearrangement uses TRBV7-9 and TRBJ1-3; 10 bases align to TRBD1. This CDR3 region has 16 residues. Germline values: CDR1 SEHNR, CDR2 FQNEAQ (reference sequence). The V gene end was trimmed by 5 bases and the J gene end by 4 bases; junction bases not matched to a gene: 8.

This chain joins TRBV5-1 and TRBJ2-1; TRBD1 aligns across 9 bases. Germline V gene data show CDR1 as SGHRS and CDR2 as YFSETQ. With V trimmed by 5 bases and J by 6 bases, 9 bases remained unmatched. The CDR3 runs to 15 residues. CDR3 nucleotides: TGCGCCAGCAGGCCCGGGACAGGGCCAGGCAATGAGCAGTTCTTC. It translates to CASRPGTGPGNEQFF.

The J gene is TRBJ2-7, the V gene TRBV5-5, with TRBD2 matching 9 bases. The CDR3 runs to 15 residues. The germline V gene encodes CDR1 SGHKS and CDR2 YYEKEE (reference sequence). The V gene end was trimmed by 5 bases and the J gene end by 4 bases; junction bases not matched to a gene: 10. This chain's CDR3 is CASRLGASGVYEQYF. CDR3 nucleotide sequence: TGTGCCAGCAGACTAGGGGCTAGCGGGGTTTACGAGCAGTACTTC.

The genes are TRBV19 and TRBJ2-1, with TRBD1 identical over 7 bases. Germline V gene sequence: CDR1 LNHDA, CDR2 SQIVND (reference sequence). The CDR3 is 14 amino acids. The ends lost 4 bases at V and 4 bases at J; junction bases unmatched: 4. CDR3 protein: CASSNPGGYNEQFF. The CDR3 bases are TGTGCCAGTAGTAATCCAGGGGGATACAATGAGCAGTTCTTC.

V gene TRBV27 combines with J gene TRBJ2-3; D may be TRBD1 (5 bases). Germline V CDR1 and CDR2: MNHEY, SMNVEV (reference sequence). V was cut by 5 bases and J by 5 bases, with 14 bases left in between. The CDR3 sequence is 14 residues long. CDR3 protein: CASSLRNTGDTQYF. The CDR3 DNA reads as TGTGCCAGCAGTCTACGGAACACAGGAGATACGCAGTATTTT.

The chain couples TRBV7-9 to TRBJ1-1; possibly TRBD1 for D (5 bases). This CDR3 spans 15 amino acids. Trimming took off 2 bases at V and 4 bases at J, with 14 bases between the two ends. Germline V CDR1 and CDR2: SEHNR, FQNEAQ (reference sequence). The CDR3 sequence: CASSLSSPGLTEAFF. The CDR3 region has the DNA TGTGCCAGCAGCTTATCGTCCCCAGGGCTCACTGAAGCTTTCTTT.

The V gene is TRBV3-1 (or the pseudogene TRBV3-2), the J gene TRBJ2-2; perhaps TRBD1 as D (7 bases). Between the trimmed V and J ends, which lost 4 bases and 5 bases, there was a span of 20 bases. This CDR3 is 17 amino acids long. The germline V gene encodes CDR1 LGHDT and CDR2 YNNKEL (reference sequence). The CDR3 nucleotides are TGTGCCAGCAGCCGCGGGCAGGGGGGTACGGGGACCGGGGAGCTGTTTTTT. This encodes CASSRGQGGTGTGELFF.

This chain connects TRBV6-5 to TRBJ1-4; 10 bases align to TRBD1. Germline CDR1 reads MNHEY; CDR2 reads SVGAGI. This CDR3 contains 15 residues. V lost 8 bases to trimming and J lost 6 bases; unmatched junction nucleotides: 9. The CDR3 DNA reads as TGTGCCAGCCGTACCCCCGGGACAGGGGATGAAAAACTGTTTTTT. Amino acid sequence: CASRTPGTGDEKLFF.

This clone was observed once. The V gene is TRBV7-2, the J gene TRBJ1-1; weak D call: TRBD1 (6 bases). CDR1 is SGHTA, CDR2 FQGNSA, per germline. This CDR3 spans 13 amino acids. V shed 3 bases and J shed 6 bases, with 11 bases lying between them. CDR3 residues: CASSFLGAPEAFF. The CDR3 DNA reads TGTGCCAGCAGCTTCTTGGGGGCCCCTGAAGCTTTCTTT.

This rearrangement joins TRBV7-2 to TRBJ2-4, with a weak D call TRBD1 (6 bases). V lost 5 bases, J lost 0 bases, and 20 bases lay in between. CDR1 is SGHTA and CDR2 is FQGNSA in the germline V gene. This CDR3 spans 18 amino acids. For the CDR3, the DNA is TGTGCCAGCAGCAGAAATAATATTGACAGGCTAGCCAAAAACATTCAGTACTTC. This encodes CASSRNNIDRLAKNIQYF.

The J gene is TRBJ1-4, the V gene TRBV29-1; 10 bases fit TRBD1. V lost 6 bases, J lost 0 bases, and 4 bases stayed unmatched. Germline V gives CDR1 SQVTM, CDR2 ANQGSEA. This CDR3 spans 15 amino acids. The CDR3 DNA reads TGCAGCGTCAGACAGGGGGCCTCAACTAATGAAAAACTGTTTTTT. Its protein is CSVRQGASTNEKLFF. Full variable domain (rest looked up from reference TRBV29-1 and TRBJ1-4): SAVISQKPSRDICQRGTSLTIQCQVDSQVTMMFWYRQQPGQSLTLIATANQGSEATYESGFVIDKFPISRPNLTFSTLTVSNMSPEDSSIYLCSVRQGASTNEKLFFGSGTQLSVL.

V and J are TRBV5-6 and TRBJ1-5; possible D gene TRBD1, 6 bases. Germline lookup yields CDR1 SGHDT and CDR2 YYEEEE. This CDR3 is built from 15 residues. Trimming pared 0 bases from V and 2 bases from J, leaving 9 bases between. The DNA of the CDR3 is TGTGCCAGCAGCTTGGTGGGGGCCCGCAATCAGCCCCAGCATTTT. Its protein product is CASSLVGARNQPQHF.

J is TRBJ1-1 and V is TRBV18; 7 positions match TRBD1. Germline lookup yields CDR1 KGHSH and CDR2 LQKENI. The CDR3 is made up of 15 amino acids. The ends lost 3 bases at V and 1 base at J; junction bases unmatched: 5. The CDR3 sequence: CASSPEQGRNTEAFF. The CDR3 nucleotides are TGTGCCAGCTCACCCGAACAGGGGAGGAACACTGAAGCTTTCTTT.

The chain carries TRBV2 and TRBJ1-2; 8 nucleotides line up with TRBD1. J was trimmed by 4 bases and V by 6 bases; bases with no gene match: 7. The CDR3 length is 14 residues. Germline loops: CDR1 SNHLY, CDR2 FYNNEI. CDR3 sequence (DNA): TGTGCCAGCAGGGCCGGGACAGGAGGCTATGGCTACACCTTC. This sequence encodes CASRAGTGGYGYTF.

This clone occurred once. V usage is TRBV5-4 and J usage is TRBJ1-5, with a possible D match to TRBD1 (5 bases). The CDR3 sequence is 15 residues long. Trimming took 5 bases from V and 1 from J, leaving 13 bases between them. CDR1 and CDR2 from the germline V gene are SGHNT and YYREEE (reference sequence). In DNA, the CDR3 is TGTGCCAGCAGTTCTGGCGGGGGGAGCAATCAGCCCCAGCATTTT. It translates to CASSSGGGSNQPQHF.

The chain recombines TRBV7-8 with TRBJ1-5, with a possible D match to TRBD1 (5 bases). Germline CDR1 and CDR2: SGHVS and FQNEAQ. With 1 base removed from V and 4 bases from J, the gap between germline ends came to 8 bases. This CDR3 is built from 14 residues. CDR3 amino acids: CASSLVQGNQPQHF. Here the CDR3 DNA reads TGTGCCAGCAGCTTAGTGCAGGGAAATCAGCCCCAGCATTTT. Drawing the rest from reference TRBV7-8 and TRBJ1-5, the complete variable domain is GAGVSQSPRYKVAKRGQDVALRCDPISGHVSLFWYQQALGQGPEFLTYFQNEAQLDKSGLPSDRFFAERPEGSVSTLKIQRTQQEDSAVYLCASSLVQGNQPQHFGDGTRLSIL.

This clone appeared a single time. The chain has TRBV2 and TRBJ1-5; D possibly corresponds to TRBD1 (5 bases). This CDR3 has 14 residues. Germline V lookup: CDR1 SNHLY, CDR2 FYNNEI. Trimming shortened V by 8 bases and J by 6 bases, and 17 bases separated the two germline ends. The CDR3 sequence: CASGDLRQGQPQHF. CDR3 bases: TGTGCCAGCGGAGACCTACGGCAGGGTCAGCCCCAGCATTTT.